This TCR beta chain originates from a study of T cells in tuberculosis (dated by TCRdb to 2017 to 2018). Background on the whole study: To characterize T cells specific for the mycobacterial lipid antigen glucose monomycolate (GMM), the study used CD1B tetramers together with high-throughput TCR immunosequencing. With 9 to 11 people per group, a South African clinical cohort compared IGRA-negative adolescents, IGRA-positive adolescents with latent tuberculosis, and adults with active tuberculosis. Active tuberculosis patient PBMC were archived before or within 7 days of starting standard anti-tuberculosis treatment.

The immunoSEQ multiplex PCR assay was used to generate TCR libraries, with TCR-beta and/or TCR-alpha/delta assays applied to each sample. Amplified TCR libraries were sequenced on the Illumina high-throughput platform. The paper's data handling went like this. Clustering and dimensionality reduction were performed using pairwise TCRdist distances among GMM-specific receptors from ex vivo sorted or in vitro expanded T cells. Each clinical repertoire was scored by mean NN-distance, the average TCRdist to the nearest 10% of tetramer-positive reference sequences. GEM TCR motif frequency was calculated as the fraction of unique TCRs that matched known GEM sequences by V/J usage and CDR3 length. Active tuberculosis was classified by linear discriminant analysis with leave-one-out cross-validation, implemented in scikit-learn. Sourced from immuneACCESS, this table was stored by TCRdb with only in-frame sequences that have V and J called. A share of the clones is absent; for the studies checked, an unresolved V gene accounts for under half, and the remainder has no known explanation. V and J calls plus clone size are reproduced from that table; the DNA served to infer D and trimming. This sample holds roughly 35,000 clones; just over 90% were observed only once. The ten most abundant clones make up under 9% of the sample.

CDR3 length: 17 amino acids, cysteine to phenylalanine. Left in the record is the CDR3 DNA by itself, 51 bases read in frame from the first base. In the germline V gene (reference sequence), CDR1 corresponds to LNHDA and CDR2 to SQIVND. Trimmed from V: 2 bases; trimmed from J: 4 bases; junction bases lacking a gene match: 8. This specimen's time point label, interpreted: new active TB diagnosis, blood taken before or within 7 days of starting treatment. The patients with active tuberculosis were newly diagnosed, HIV-seronegative South African adults aged 18 years or older. Confirmation of active tuberculosis was obtained by positive sputum smear microscopy and/or positive M. tuberculosis culture. Immunosequencing was performed on unsorted cryopreserved PBMC and covered some 100,000 T cells per clinical donor on average. On this clone: No cognate antigen has been identified for it. One base away there is no much larger clone; base qualities are not given.

Broader findings and caveats from the paper: Clinical samples were selected based on which cryopreserved specimens were available, and the active tuberculosis cases were adults whereas the controls were adolescents. Smaller mean NN-distances to GMM-specific TCRs were observed in active tuberculosis TCR-alpha repertoires than in IGRA-negative controls, suggesting clonal expansion of GMM-specific TCRs. Shorter CDR3-alpha lengths in active tuberculosis patients partly drove the smaller NN-distances, and the TCR-beta difference was not statistically significant. An accuracy of under 90% (AUROC approximately 0.91) was reached by a classifier using the diverse GMM-specific repertoire, compared with approximately 70% accuracy when GEM motif frequencies were used.

The source is an adult with tuberculosis. Some clones in this sample may be carry-over from other donors' samples. The material sequenced was PBMCs, taken at tuberculosis diagnosis. In this chain, TRBV19 is recombined with TRBJ2-1; 10 bases in the junction line up with TRBD2. In nucleotide form, the sequence is TGTGCCAGTAGTATACCACCCGGGACTAGCGCATACAATGAGCAGTTCTTC. This translates into CASSIPPGTSAYNEQFF.